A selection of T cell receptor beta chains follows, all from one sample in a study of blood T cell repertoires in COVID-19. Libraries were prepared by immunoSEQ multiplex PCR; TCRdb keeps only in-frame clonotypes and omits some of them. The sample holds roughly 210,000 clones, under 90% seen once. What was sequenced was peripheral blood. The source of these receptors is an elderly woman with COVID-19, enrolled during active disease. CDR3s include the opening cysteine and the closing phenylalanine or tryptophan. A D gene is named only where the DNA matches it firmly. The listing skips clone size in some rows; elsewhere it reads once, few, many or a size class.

TGTGCCAGCAGCTCTGGGACACTAGTATACGAGCAGTACTTC,CASSSGTLVYEQYF,TRBJ2-7,-,once,TRBV6-5
TGTGCCAGCAGCCAGCATGTCGGGGCTAGCGAGGGCAATGAGCAGTTCTTC,CASSQHVGASEGNEQFF,TRBJ2-1,-,once,TRBV4-2
TGTGCCAGCAGCAGGGGACAGGAGAACACTGAAGCTTTCTTT,CASSRGQENTEAFF,TRBJ1-1,TRBD1,-,TRBV7-9
TGTGCCAGCAGCTTACATCTGAACACTGAAGCTTTCTTT,CASSLHLNTEAFF,TRBJ1-1,-,-,TRBV7-3
TGTGCCAGCAGCGTCCAGGGGGCTGGGACTGAAGCTTTCTTT,CASSVQGAGTEAFF,TRBJ1-1,TRBD1,-,TRBV9
TGTGCCAGCACATTCTACAATGAGCAGTTCTTC,CASTFYNEQFF,TRBJ2-1,-,-,TRBV2
TGTGCCAGCCTCAGGGGGGAGTATAATTCACCCCTCCACTTT,CASLRGEYNSPLHF,TRBJ1-6,TRBD1,-,TRBV6-5
TGTGCCATCAGTTCAGGCGTGTCCCAAAAGAATGAGCAGTTCTTC,CAISSGVSQKNEQFF,TRBJ2-1,-,-,TRBV10-3
TGTGCCACCAGCAATCAAGCCAAAAACATTCAGTACTTC,CATSNQAKNIQYF,TRBJ2-4,-,-,TRBV6-5
TGTGCCAGCAGCGTAGAGGTGGTTTCGGGTTATGGCTACACCTTC,CASSVEVVSGYGYTF,TRBJ1-2,-,few,TRBV9
TGTGCCAGCAGCTCGAGGGGGCTCGGGACCGGGGAGCTGTTTTTT,CASSSRGLGTGELFF,TRBJ2-2,TRBD1,-,TRBV11-3
TGCGCCAGCAGCTCCGGGACAGGCACAGATACGCAGTATTTT,CASSSGTGTDTQYF,TRBJ2-3,TRBD1,once,TRBV5-1
TGTGCCAGCAGAGCCGAGATGAGGAACACCGGGGAGCTGTTTTTT,CASRAEMRNTGELFF,TRBJ2-2,-,once,TRBV2
TGTGCCAGCAGCTTAGTGGACAGGCCCAACTATGGCTACACCTTC,CASSLVDRPNYGYTF,TRBJ1-2,TRBD1,-,TRBV5-5
TGCGCCAGCAGCTTGATAGCGGGCATTCAAGAGACCCAGTACTTC,CASSLIAGIQETQYF,TRBJ2-5,TRBD2,-,TRBV5-1
TGTGCCAGCAGTTTGTTGACAGCCTATGGCTACACCTTC,CASSLLTAYGYTF,TRBJ1-2,-,-,TRBV12-3/TRBV12-4
TGCAGTGCCAGTCCCGGGACAGGGACGTACGAGCAGTACTTC,CSASPGTGTYEQYF,TRBJ2-7,TRBD1,-,TRBV20-1
TGCGCCAGCAGCTTGGCCGCCGGGAACACTGAAGCTTTCTTT,CASSLAAGNTEAFF,TRBJ1-1,-,-,TRBV5-1
TGCGCCAGCAGCTTGGCCGCAGGGGTCGGCTATGGCTACACCTTC,CASSLAAGVGYGYTF,TRBJ1-2,-,-,TRBV5-1
TGCAGTGCTAGCTTTCAGACCCAGTACTTC,CSASFQTQYF,TRBJ2-5,-,-,TRBV20-1
TGTGCCAGCAGTAGCGGACTAGCGAGCTCCTACAATGAGCAGTTCTTC,CASSSGLASSYNEQFF,TRBJ2-1,TRBD2,-,TRBV27
TGTGCCAGCAGCCACGACCCGGACAGGAGTAATTCACCCCTCCACTTT,CASSHDPDRSNSPLHF,TRBJ1-6,TRBD1,-,TRBV3-1/TRBV3-2
TGTGCCAGCAGCATAAGGATAGGGACAGGGAAACATGACGGCTACACCTTC,CASSIRIGTGKHDGYTF,TRBJ1-2,TRBD1,-,TRBV25-1
TGTGCCAGCAGCTTGGGGGGAGGTGTGAAATTCGACTCGAACGCTTTCTTT,CASSLGGGVKFDSNAFF,TRBJ1-1,-,-,TRBV28
TGTGCCAGCAGCTCATCCGAGTTTTACACCTTC,CASSSSEFYTF,TRBJ1-2,-,few,TRBV7-9
TGTGCCAGCAGCGTGAGGCTCCACGGCCCCTATCAGCCCCAGCATTTT,CASSVRLHGPYQPQHF,TRBJ1-5,-,-,TRBV9
TGTGCCACCAGTGAGGCCCCAAATTCACCCCTCCACTTT,CATSEAPNSPLHF,TRBJ1-6,-,-,TRBV24-1
TGTGCCAGTAGTATAGGAGGGTCGGGGTACCAAGAGACCCAGTACTTC,CASSIGGSGYQETQYF,TRBJ2-5,-,-,TRBV19
TGTGCCAGCAGCCGCACAGGGGCTGGAAACACCATATATTTT,CASSRTGAGNTIYF,TRBJ1-3,TRBD1,-,TRBV7-9
TGTGCCAGCTCACGCGGACAGGGCAAGCAGAACACTGAAGCTTTCTTT,CASSRGQGKQNTEAFF,TRBJ1-1,TRBD1,few,TRBV18
TGTGCCAGCAGCTTAACAGGGGGATTTGGCACTGAAGCTTTCTTT,CASSLTGGFGTEAFF,TRBJ1-1,TRBD1,-,TRBV7-9
TGTGCCAGCAGCACTATGACAGGGGGAAACTATGGCTACACCTTC,CASSTMTGGNYGYTF,TRBJ1-2,TRBD1,-,TRBV7-2
TGTGCCAGCAGTTCTACAGGGCCGGGCTACACCTTC,CASSSTGPGYTF,TRBJ1-2,-,-,TRBV6-5